Below are 10 T cell receptor beta chains sequenced from a single sample in a study of blood T cell repertoires in COVID-19. TCRdb keeps only in-frame clones here, not all; method: immunoSEQ multiplex PCR. The sample shows approximately 50,000 clones, about 79% of them seen only once. Sequenced input: peripheral blood. The receptors were gathered from a man older than 75 with COVID-19, enrolled during active disease.

The count of this clone is one. J is TRBJ1-5 and V is TRBV12-5; D is possibly TRBD1 (6 bases). The CDR3 loop spans 17 amino acids. Looked up from germline, CDR1 is LGHNT and CDR2 is FRNRAP. Deletions cut 4 bases from V and 0 bases from J, with 16 bases between. CDR3 sequence (DNA): TGTGCTAGTGGTTCGGGAACAGGGACCTATAGCAATCAGCCCCAGCATTTT. This gives the protein CASGSGTGTYSNQPQHF.

This clone was observed once. The J gene is TRBJ1-5, the V gene TRBV15; no firm D call. CDR1 is LNHNV and CDR2 is YYDKDF in the germline V gene (reference sequence). Trimming removed 0 bases from V and 5 bases from J, with 8 bases in between. This CDR3 has 14 amino acids. The CDR3 sequence: CATSRDRSDQPQHF. The CDR3 region has the DNA TGTGCCACCAGCAGAGATCGGTCGGATCAGCCCCAGCATTTT.

This chain joins TRBV6-1 and TRBJ1-5; the match to TRBD1 covers 7 bases. Trimming cost V 2 bases and J 0 bases; bases outside gene matches: 7. The CDR3 sequence is 17 residues long. Per germline, CDR1 MNHNS and CDR2 SASEGT. The CDR3 sequence is CASSEMPGGYSNQPQHF. The CDR3 DNA reads as TGTGCCAGCAGTGAAATGCCAGGGGGTTATAGCAATCAGCCCCAGCATTTT.

This chain uses TRBV12-5 with TRBJ2-7; 11 bases are shared with TRBD2. The CDR3 is made up of 16 amino acids. The J segment lost 3 bases and the V segment lost 5 bases, leaving 9 bases of the junction unmatched. Germline values: CDR1 LGHNT, CDR2 FRNRAP. The CDR3 loop is CASGNDFGTSGYEQYV. The CDR3 DNA follows: TGTGCTAGTGGTAATGATTTCGGGACTAGCGGCTACGAGCAGTACGTC.

The rearrangement joins TRBV7-2 to TRBJ2-3; D possibly corresponds to TRBD2 (6 bases). The germline CDR1 and CDR2 sequences are SGHTA and FQGNSA. The CDR3 sequence is 16 residues long. V was pared by 2 bases and J by 1 base, with 13 bases between. CDR3 region: CASSLQGLAGTDTQYF. The CDR3 DNA follows: TGTGCCAGCAGCTTACAGGGATTAGCGGGCACAGATACGCAGTATTTT.

This chain links TRBV7-2 with TRBJ2-1, with 9 bases identical to TRBD2. The length of the CDR3 is 15 residues. Per the germline V gene, CDR1 is SGHTA and CDR2 is FQGNSA. V lost 1 base to trimming and J lost 6 bases; unmatched junction nucleotides: 4. CDR3 nucleotide sequence: TGTGCCAGCAGCTTAGTTAGCGGGGGTGGCAATGAGCAGTTCTTC. This translates into CASSLVSGGGNEQFF. Together with reference TRBV7-2 and TRBJ2-1, the CDR3 gives the full variable domain: GAGVSQSPSNKVTEKGKDVELRCDPISGHTALYWYRQSLGQGLEFLIYFQGNSAPDKSGLPSDRFSAERTGGSVSTLTIQRTQQEDSAVYLCASSLVSGGGNEQFFGPGTRLTVL.

The chain carries TRBV5-4 and TRBJ2-3; perhaps TRBD2 as D (6 bases). This CDR3 contains 13 residues. V lost 2 bases to trimming and J lost 5 bases, with 9 bases between them. CDR1 is SGHNT, CDR2 YYREEE, per germline (reference sequence). CDR3 sequence: CASSFEEGDTQYF. CDR3 coding DNA: TGTGCCAGCAGCTTTGAGGAGGGAGATACGCAGTATTTT.

The CDR3 reads CASSLYGRGYTF. CDR3 DNA sequence: TGTGCCAGCAGTTTATATGGCAGGGGCTACACCTTC. The V gene is TRBV28, the J gene TRBJ1-2; D is unresolved. Trimming took off 1 base at V and 8 bases at J, with 8 bases between the two ends. Germline lookup yields CDR1 MDHEN and CDR2 SYDVKM. The CDR3 spans 12 residues.

The chain uses TRBV2 and TRBJ2-2, with 13 bases lining up with TRBD2. J gave up 0 bases and V 4 bases, and 5 bases lay outside the gene matches. CDR3 length: 18 amino acids. The germline CDR1 and CDR2 sequences are SNHLY and FYNNEI. The CDR3 DNA reads as TGTGCCAGCAGTGTTACTAGCGGGAGGGCGGCGAACACCGGGGAGCTGTTTTTT. As protein: CASSVTSGRAANTGELFF. Based on the CDR3 plus reference TRBV2 and TRBJ2-2, the full variable domain is EPEVTQTPSHQVTQMGQEVILRCVPISNHLYFYWYRQILGQKVEFLVSFYNNEISEKSEIFDDQFSVERPDGSNFTLKIRSTKLEDSAMYFCASSVTSGRAANTGELFFGEGSRLTVL.

The chain combines TRBV7-2 with TRBJ1-1; 7 positions match TRBD1. Germline V CDR1 and CDR2: SGHTA, FQGNSA. The CDR3 runs to 13 residues. The V segment lost 4 bases and the J segment 8 bases; nucleotides outside the gene matches: 7. CDR3 region: CASSSRQGGEAFF. The CDR3, as DNA: TGTGCCAGCAGCTCCAGACAGGGCGGCGAAGCTTTCTTT.